This entry lists 29 T cell receptor beta chains sequenced from one sample in a study of beta chain features in type 1 diabetes. Sequencing targeted expressed TCRB transcripts, as all isolated RNA had been reverse transcribed. This table comes from immunoSEQ multiplex PCR, and its TCRdb copy is limited to in-frame clones, with some not included. Of 100,000 to 150,000 clones in the sample, roughly 10% are singletons; the top ten hold over 0.6%. Study conclusions and caveats: The study found moderately but significantly shorter TCRB CDR3s in all four CD4+ subsets of Type 1 diabetes patients.

The antigens of these receptors remain unknown. Source material: central memory CD4+ T cells from blood. These receptors came from a man aged 25 to 45 with type 1 diabetes.

J is TRBJ2-7 and V is TRBV7-8; maybe TRBD1 (5 bases). Germline CDR1 reads SGHVS; CDR2 reads FQNEAQ. V shed 4 bases and J shed 7 bases, with 14 bases lying between them. CDR3 length equals 13 residues. The CDR3 DNA sequence: TGTGCCAGCAGCTCTACCAGGGCGAGGGAGCAGTACTTC. As protein: CASSSTRAREQYF.

This chain joins TRBV11-1 and TRBJ2-5, with D perhaps matching TRBD2 (6 bases). Looked up from germline, CDR1 is SGHAT and CDR2 is FQDESV (reference sequence). CDR3 length: 15 residues. The germline V and J ends were trimmed by 3 bases and 1 base, with 12 bases remaining between them. CDR3 DNA sequence: TGTGCCAGCAGCTTTGGACGGGGACTCCAAGAGACCCAGTACTTC. This sequence encodes CASSFGRGLQETQYF.

This clone appeared a few times. Here the CDR3 DNA reads TGTGCCAGCCCCGGGACAGGTGATGAAAAACTGTTTTTT. It encodes CASPGTGDEKLFF. The J gene is TRBJ1-4, the V gene TRBV9; 8 bases agree with TRBD1. The V gene's germline CDR1 is SGDLS and CDR2 YYNGEE. This CDR3 is built from 13 residues. Trimming removed 7 bases from V and 6 bases from J; junction bases left unmatched: 5. The full variable domain, in which reference TRBV9 and TRBJ1-4 provide the parts outside the CDR3, is DSGVTQTPKHLITATGQRVTLRCSPRSGDLSVYWYQQSLDQGLQFLIQYYNGEERAKGNILERFSAQQFPDLHSELNLSSLELGDSALYFCASPGTGDEKLFFGSGTQLSVL.

There are a few counts of this clone. The J gene is TRBJ1-2, the V gene TRBV6-1; D gene uncertain. Germline lookup yields CDR1 MNHNS and CDR2 SASEGT. Trimming took off 0 bases at V and 4 bases at J, with 12 bases between the two ends. The CDR3 contains 15 residues. CDR3 residues: CASSEALGPIYGYTF. The CDR3 bases are TGTGCCAGCAGTGAAGCGCTTGGGCCAATCTATGGCTACACCTTC.

CDR3 amino acids: CASSTFAGGDQPQHF. The DNA for the CDR3 is TGTGCCAGCAGCACATTCGCCGGCGGAGATCAGCCCCAGCATTTT. The chain joins TRBV7-3 to TRBJ1-5, with no clear D. Germline assignment: CDR1 SGHTA and CDR2 FQGTGA. V lost 5 bases and J lost 5, with 16 bases in between. The CDR3 is 15 residues long. Full variable domain (rest looked up from reference TRBV7-3 and TRBJ1-5): GAGVSQTPSNKVTEKGKYVELRCDPISGHTALYWYRQSLGQGPEFLIYFQGTGAADDSGLPNDRFFAVRPEGSVSTLKIQRTERGDSAVYLCASSTFAGGDQPQHFGDGTRLSIL.

This clone was detected only a few times. The V and J genes are TRBV7-3 and TRBJ1-1; D perhaps matches TRBD1 (5 bases). The length of the CDR3 is 14 residues. V lost 2 bases, J lost 3 bases, and 10 bases lay in between. Germline CDR1 reads SGHTA; CDR2 reads FQGTGA. DNA for the CDR3: TGTGCCAGCAGCTTAGATGGAGGGGACACTGAAGCTTTCTTT. It encodes CASSLDGGDTEAFF. The full variable domain, its missing parts supplied by reference TRBV7-3 and TRBJ1-1, is GAGVSQTPSNKVTEKGKYVELRCDPISGHTALYWYRQSLGQGPEFLIYFQGTGAADDSGLPNDRFFAVRPEGSVSTLKIQRTERGDSAVYLCASSLDGGDTEAFFGQGTRLTVV.

Many counts were recorded for this clone. The CDR3 loop is CASSLSQGSNEQFF. Here the CDR3 DNA reads TGTGCCAGCAGCTTAAGTCAGGGGAGCAATGAGCAGTTCTTC. V gene TRBV7-9 combines with J gene TRBJ2-1; D is perhaps TRBD1 (6 bases). The CDR3 is 14 residues long. V gave up 2 bases and J gave up 6 bases, with 11 bases separating them. The germline CDR1 and CDR2 sequences are SEHNR and FQNEAQ (reference sequence). Full variable domain (rest looked up from reference TRBV7-9 and TRBJ2-1): DTGVSQNPRHKITKRGQNVTFRCDPISEHNRLYWYRQTLGQGPEFLTYFQNEAQLEKSRLLSDRFSAERPKGSFSTLEIQRTEQGDSAMYLCASSLSQGSNEQFFGPGTRLTVL.

The rearrangement joins TRBV5-1 to TRBJ2-7, with 7 bases matching TRBD1. Germline values: CDR1 SGHRS, CDR2 YFSETQ. This CDR3 is 14 amino acids long. The junction had 9 bases not matched to a gene; V was cut back by 4 bases and J by 5 bases. Written as DNA, the CDR3 is TGCGCCAGCAGCATAGGACAGGTTGAAGACGAGCAGTACTTC. This encodes CASSIGQVEDEQYF.

The chain carries TRBV7-6 and TRBJ2-5; 7 bases align to TRBD2. In germline, CDR1 is SGHVS, CDR2 FNYEAQ. The J segment lost 0 bases and the V segment lost 5 bases, leaving 9 bases of the junction unmatched. The CDR3 sequence is 16 residues long. CDR3 DNA: TGTGCCAGCAGCACACGTGGCGGGGGATACCAAGAGACCCAGTACTTC. It encodes CASSTRGGGYQETQYF.

This clone was counted a few times. The chain couples TRBV9 to TRBJ2-2; 13 nucleotides agree with TRBD2. J was trimmed by 5 bases and V by 3 bases; bases with no gene match: 4. Germline CDR1 SGDLS, CDR2 YYNGEE. The CDR3 consists of 16 residues. The CDR3 protein is CASSAETSGGTGELFF. The CDR3 bases are TGTGCCAGCAGCGCGGAGACTAGCGGGGGGACCGGGGAGCTGTTTTTT. Supplemented by reference TRBV9 and TRBJ2-2, the full variable domain reads DSGVTQTPKHLITATGQRVTLRCSPRSGDLSVYWYQQSLDQGLQFLIQYYNGEERAKGNILERFSAQQFPDLHSELNLSSLELGDSALYFCASSAETSGGTGELFFGEGSRLTVL.

This clone occurred a few times. The gene calls are TRBV2 and TRBJ1-1, with D possibly matching TRBD1 (6 bases). V was trimmed by 6 bases and J by 5 bases, leaving 13 bases between them. The CDR3 sequence is 13 residues long. The V gene's germline CDR1 is SNHLY and CDR2 FYNNEI. The CDR3 DNA is TGTGCCAGCAGGCAGGGGTTAGTGACTGAAGCTTTCTTT. It yields the protein CASRQGLVTEAFF.

This clone appeared a few times. The genes are TRBV5-4 and TRBJ1-4; 7 bases fit TRBD1. V lost 0 bases, J lost 15 bases, and 5 bases stayed unmatched. CDR3 size: 12 residues. The germline CDR1 and CDR2 sequences are SGHNT and YYREEE (reference sequence). For the CDR3, the DNA is TGTGCCAGCAGCTTGGACGACAGGGAGGTGTTTTTT. Translation gives CASSLDDREVFF. The variable domain in full, completed from reference TRBV5-4 and TRBJ1-4, reads ETGVTQSPTHLIKTRGQQVTLRCSSQSGHNTVSWYQQALGQGPQFIFQYYREEENGRGNFPPRFSGLQFPNYSSELNVNALELDDSALYLCASSLDDREVFFGSGTQLSVL.

V gene TRBV7-9 combines with J gene TRBJ1-4, with 8 positions matching TRBD1. V was clipped by 1 base and J by 5 bases; unmatched bases: 3. Germline CDR1 is SEHNR and CDR2 is FQNEAQ (reference sequence). The CDR3 length is 15 residues. The CDR3 region has the DNA TGTGCCAGCAGCTTAGACCAGGGGGCGAATGAAAAACTGTTTTTT. Protein: CASSLDQGANEKLFF.

The CDR3 nucleotides are TGTGCCAGCAGCGTAGGAGGTACAGGGGCCAACTATGGCTACACCTTC. This gives the protein CASSVGGTGANYGYTF. The chain employs TRBV9 and TRBJ1-2, with 7 bases lining up with TRBD1. V shed 0 bases and J 2 bases; nucleotides not matched to a gene: 7. This CDR3 has 16 amino acids. The V gene's germline CDR1 is SGDLS and CDR2 YYNGEE.

Only a few counts were recorded for this clone. Other nucleotide sequences in the sample specify the same CDR3. V and J are TRBV6-5 and TRBJ1-1; tentatively, D is TRBD1 (5 bases). The V end lost 0 bases, the J end lost 5 bases, and 13 bases lay between the germline ends. Germline V gene lookup returns CDR1 MNHEY and CDR2 SVGAGI. The CDR3 is 15 residues long. CDR3 nucleotides: TGTGCCAGCAGTTACTCGCGTACAGGAGATACTGAAGCTTTCTTT. Its protein is CASSYSRTGDTEAFF.

This clone was observed a single time. The J gene is TRBJ2-5, the V gene TRBV5-1; D call uncertain. The CDR3 extends over 15 amino acids. V dropped 1 base and J dropped 0 bases, with 10 bases sitting between them. Germline V gene data show CDR1 as SGHRS and CDR2 as YFSETQ. CDR3 sequence reads: CASSLQLGHQETQYF. For the CDR3, the DNA is TGCGCCAGCAGCTTGCAGCTAGGTCACCAAGAGACCCAGTACTTC.

The gene calls are TRBV29-1 and TRBJ2-5; possible D gene TRBD1, 6 bases. The germline V gene has CDR1 SQVTM and CDR2 ANQGSEA. Trimming took off 3 bases at V and 5 bases at J, with 16 bases between the two ends. The CDR3 contains 14 residues. The CDR3 DNA sequence: TGCAGCGTTGATGGGCCAGCTAGGGGGGAGACCCAGTACTTC. Residues: CSVDGPARGETQYF.

The CDR3 nucleotides read TGCGCCAGCAGCCAAGATCGCGCTGCGACAGATACGCAGTATTTT. This sequence encodes CASSQDRAATDTQYF. The chain links TRBV4-3 to TRBJ2-3; D unclear. Germline assignment: CDR1 LGHNA and CDR2 YSLEER. CDR3 length: 15 amino acids. The V gene lost 0 bases and the J gene lost 3 bases, with 10 bases spanning the gap.

This chain links TRBV9 with TRBJ2-2; tentatively, D is TRBD2 (6 bases). Germline V CDR1 and CDR2: SGDLS, YYNGEE. The CDR3 runs 15 residues. The ends were cut back, 4 bases at V and 6 bases at J, with 16 bases in the middle. The CDR3 nucleotides are TGTGCCAGCAGCTCCGCGGGGCCCACAGCCGGGGAGCTGTTTTTT. Its translation: CASSSAGPTAGELFF.

This clone was observed a few times. The chain combines TRBV4-3 with TRBJ2-7, with TRBD1 identical over 9 bases. Unmatched junction bases numbered 6, after V lost 4 bases and J lost 2 bases. The V gene's germline CDR1 is LGHNA and CDR2 YSLEER. This CDR3 has 15 residues. This CDR3 reads CASSRAGTGTYEQYF. The DNA of the CDR3 is TGCGCCAGCAGCCGGGCCGGGACAGGGACCTACGAGCAGTACTTC.

J is TRBJ1-3 and V is TRBV28; weak D call: TRBD1 (6 bases). Looked up from germline, CDR1 is MDHEN and CDR2 is SYDVKM. This CDR3 contains 16 residues. The V end was cut by 1 base, the J end by 11 bases, with 21 bases between. CDR3 sequence: CASSLYGRTVKSPIYF. The CDR3 nucleotides are TGTGCCAGCAGTTTATACGGGCGGACAGTTAAATCCCCCATATATTTT. The complete variable domain, with remaining parts taken from reference TRBV28 and TRBJ1-3, reads DVKVTQSSRYLVKRTGEKVFLECVQDMDHENMFWYRQDPGLGLRLIYFSYDVKMKEKGDIPEGYSVSREKKERFSLILESASTNQTSMYLCASSLYGRTVKSPIYFGEGSWLTVV.

This clone has more than one count but fewer than ten. This specimen includes other DNA sequences encoding the same CDR3. The J gene is TRBJ2-5, the V gene TRBV5-4, with D tentatively TRBD1 (5 bases). The CDR3 loop spans 14 amino acids. CDR1 is SGHNT, CDR2 YYREEE, per germline (reference sequence). The V end was cut by 0 bases, the J end by 1 base, with 7 bases between. The CDR3 sequence: CASSLEGAQETQYF. The CDR3 nucleotides are TGTGCCAGCAGCTTGGAAGGGGCCCAAGAGACCCAGTACTTC.

The CDR3 spells CASSPGQGNYNEQFF. The CDR3 DNA is TGTGCCAGCAGCCCGGGACAGGGGAACTACAATGAGCAGTTCTTC. The chain joins TRBV7-9 to TRBJ2-1; TRBD1 matches 10 bases. The CDR3 totals 15 residues. From germline, CDR1 is SEHNR and CDR2 FQNEAQ (reference sequence). After removal of 5 bases from V and 3 bases from J, the junction contained 4 bases not matched to a gene.

This clone has more than one count but fewer than ten. V and J are TRBV28 and TRBJ1-4; tentatively, D is TRBD1 (6 bases). This CDR3 has 16 amino acids. Deletions cut 5 bases from V and 8 bases from J, with 21 bases between. CDR1 MDHEN and CDR2 SYDVKM come from the germline V gene. This CDR3 reads CASSPLGGDVKEKLFF. The DNA for the CDR3 is TGTGCCAGCAGTCCCTTAGGGGGGGACGTGAAGGAAAAACTGTTTTTT.

The V call is TRBV7-9, the J call TRBJ1-5, with D possibly TRBD1 on 6 matching bases. This CDR3 is 18 amino acids long. Germline V gene sequence: CDR1 SEHNR, CDR2 FQNEAQ (reference sequence). V lost 5 bases and J lost 1, with 21 bases in between. This chain's CDR3 is CASSREGQGGVSNQPQHF. The CDR3 region has the DNA TGTGCCAGCAGCAGAGAGGGACAAGGTGGGGTGAGCAATCAGCCCCAGCATTTT.

This clone was observed a handful of times. CDR3 nucleotide sequence: TGTGCCAGCAGTAGGGACAAGAACTATGGCTACACCTTC. This encodes CASSRDKNYGYTF. The chain links TRBV25-1 to TRBJ1-2; D might be TRBD1 (6 bases). CDR1 MGHDK and CDR2 SYGVNS come from the germline V gene. The CDR3 extends over 13 amino acids. Deletions cut 5 bases from V and 2 bases from J, with 9 bases between.

This clone was seen at least ten times. V usage is TRBV27 and J usage is TRBJ1-1; tentatively, D is TRBD1 (5 bases). Trimming took off 6 bases at V and 1 base at J, with 15 bases between the two ends. The germline V gene has CDR1 MNHEY and CDR2 SMNVEV (reference sequence). This CDR3 is 15 amino acids long. The CDR3 DNA is TGTGCCAGCAGACTGACATCGACAGAGAACACTGAAGCTTTCTTT. Translated, it gives CASRLTSTENTEAFF.

The sample holds a few counts of this clone. This rearrangement joins TRBV5-1 to TRBJ2-5; 7 bases are shared with TRBD1. CDR1 SGHRS and CDR2 YFSETQ come from the germline V gene. The CDR3 covers 16 residues. The junction had 14 bases not matched to a gene; V was cut back by 4 bases and J by 5 bases. CDR3 residues: CASSPNRQGRGETQYF. CDR3 bases: TGCGCCAGCAGCCCGAATCGACAGGGAAGAGGGGAGACCCAGTACTTC.

The genes are TRBV10-1 and TRBJ2-3, with D unresolved. Germline CDR1 WNHNN, CDR2 SYGVQD (reference sequence). The length of the CDR3 is 13 residues. V lost 3 bases, J lost 2 bases, and 6 bases lay in between. The DNA for the CDR3 is TGCGCCAGCAGTGAACAGTCCACAGATACGCAGTATTTT. Amino acid sequence: CASSEQSTDTQYF.